This TCR beta chain was captured in a study of shared clonotypes between healthy human individuals. General study points: The small donor group covered limited genetic and exposure diversity.

With respect to this clone: Its antigen is not known.

As defined, naive CD8 cells were CD45RO-negative and positively selected for CCR7, with terminally differentiated effector memory CD45RA+ cells excluded. Authors' processing steps: In the immunoSEQ data, sequences were junction-only and lacked quality scores, so filtering differed. Sequenced by immunoSEQ multiplex PCR; TCRdb stores in-frame clones only, minus some. V and J calls and clone size are those listed in that table; D and trimming were worked out from the DNA. The table records over 2,000,000 clones, about 93% of them present only once. From germline, CDR1 is SGHRS and CDR2 YFSETQ. The V end was cut by 5 bases, the J end by 0 bases, with 9 bases between. This CDR3 spans 13 amino acids.

J is TRBJ2-7 and V is TRBV5-1; D remains ambiguous. The TCR originated in a man in his late teens or twenties in good health. Some clones in this sample may be carry-over from other donors' samples. Sequenced input: naive CD8+ T cells from PBMCs. CDR3: CASRDAGSYEQYF. The CDR3 DNA sequence: TGCGCCAGCAGGGACGCTGGCTCCTACGAGCAGTACTTC. The full variable domain, with the rest looked up from reference TRBV5-1 and TRBJ2-7, is KAGVTQTPRYLIKTRGQQVTLSCSPISGHRSVSWYQQTPGQGLQFLFEYFSETQRNKGNFPGRFSGRQFSNSRSEMNVSTLELGDSALYLCASRDAGSYEQYFGPGTRLTVT.